This TCR beta chain comes out of a study of blood T cell repertoires in COVID-19. About the study: The United States, Italy and Spain provided the acute and convalescent COVID-19 samples. From T cells, B-cell-depleted T cells, or PBMCs came the material, which was cDNA or gDNA.

Source study methods: Researchers report that nucleated cell counts were estimated from reference gene primer amplification. Sequenced by immunoSEQ multiplex PCR; TCRdb stores in-frame clones only, minus some. V and J calls and clone size are as listed in that table; D and trimming were resolved from the DNA. The table has 40,000 to 55,000 clones, roughly 91% seen once. Germline values: CDR1 MGHRA, CDR2 YSYEKL. V was clipped by 5 bases and J by 7 bases; unmatched bases: 10. The CDR3 covers 15 residues. This sequence originates from a man aged 50 to 59 with active COVID-19. The source material was peripheral blood. The chain uses TRBV4-1 and TRBJ1-5; 8 bases align to TRBD1. CDR3 in DNA: TGCGCCAGCAGCTACCCGGACAGGGAGGGCCAGCCCCAGCATTTT. Translated: CASSYPDREGQPQHF.